What follows are 21 T cell receptor beta chains derived from one specimen sequenced in a study of blood T cell repertoires in COVID-19. TCRdb's copy holds only in-frame clones and misses some; the assay was immunoSEQ multiplex PCR. This table holds roughly 180,000 clones, 60% to 85% found once. Specimen: peripheral blood. These receptors came from a man in his fifties or sixties with active or convalescent COVID-19.

Turning to this clone: The same CDR3 is also encoded by other DNA sequences in this sample. This chain connects TRBV4-3 to TRBJ2-7; the match to TRBD2 covers 13 bases. The CDR3 length is 15 residues. Germline lookup yields CDR1 LGHNA and CDR2 YSLEER. V gave up 3 bases and J gave up 1 base; unmatched junction bases: 0. CDR3 DNA: TGCGCCAGCAGCCAGGGACTAGCGGGATCCTACGAGCAGTACTTC. Protein: CASSQGLAGSYEQYF.

In regard to this clone: A much larger clonotype is one base distant, so this may be a read error. The chain recombines TRBV11-2 with TRBJ1-1; D is unresolved. CDR1 and CDR2 from the germline V gene are SGHAT and FQNNGV. There are 11 residues in the CDR3. V lost 5 bases, J lost 3 bases, and 4 bases lay in between. The CDR3 reads CASSQYTEAFF. In DNA, the CDR3 is TGTGCCAGCAGCCAGTACACTGAAGCTTTCTTT.

The chain couples TRBV5-1 to TRBJ2-7; the match to TRBD2 covers 10 bases. Germline-derived CDR1 and CDR2 are SGHRS and YFSETQ. The junction had 5 bases not matched to a gene; V was cut back by 2 bases and J by 0 bases. The CDR3 consists of 16 residues. The CDR3 DNA reads as TGCGCCAGCAGCTTCTCAGCGGGGGGGGTCTCCTACGAGCAGTACTTC. Translating it yields CASSFSAGGVSYEQYF.

This clone appeared once. J is TRBJ1-1 and V is TRBV7-2; perhaps TRBD1 as D (5 bases). CDR1 SGHTA and CDR2 FQGNSA come from the germline V gene. V lost 5 bases and J 0 bases, leaving 10 bases between the germline ends. The CDR3 is 14 residues long. The chain's CDR3 is CASSPDTLNTEAFF. In DNA form, the CDR3 reads TGTGCCAGCAGCCCGGACACCTTGAACACTGAAGCTTTCTTT.

V is TRBV18 and J is TRBJ2-6, with a weak D call TRBD1 (6 bases). This CDR3 comprises 18 residues. The V end was cut by 0 bases, the J end by 3 bases, with 15 bases between. In germline, CDR1 is KGHSH, CDR2 LQKENI. The CDR3 sequence: CASSPPGLGAVGANVLTF. The CDR3 nucleotides read TGTGCCAGCTCACCACCCGGCCTGGGGGCGGTTGGGGCCAACGTCCTGACTTTC.

This chain joins TRBV9 and TRBJ2-7; possibly TRBD2 for D (6 bases). This CDR3 has 16 residues. The germline V and J ends were trimmed by 3 bases and 1 base, with 17 bases remaining between them. Per germline, CDR1 SGDLS and CDR2 YYNGEE. CDR3 region: CASSAGWGGTSYEQYF. The CDR3 nucleotides read TGTGCCAGCAGCGCCGGGTGGGGCGGGACTTCCTACGAGCAGTACTTC.

Of note for this clone: Other DNA sequences of this sample code for an identical CDR3. The genes are TRBV9 and TRBJ2-7; 9 bases fit TRBD2. With V trimmed by 0 bases and J by 4 bases, 2 bases remained unmatched. Per germline, CDR1 SGDLS and CDR2 YYNGEE. The CDR3 has 14 residues. DNA of the CDR3: TGTGCCAGCAGCGTAGGGCTAGCGGGGTACGAGCAGTACTTC. This translates into CASSVGLAGYEQYF.

The V gene is TRBV6-4, the J gene TRBJ2-3; tentatively, D is TRBD2 (6 bases). This CDR3 spans 17 amino acids. The germline gives CDR1 MRHNA, CDR2 SNTAGT. V was cut by 2 bases and J by 1 base, with 16 bases left in between. In DNA form, the CDR3 reads TGTGCCAGCAGTGACCCGGCCTACGGAGGGGGCACAGATACGCAGTATTTT. Its translation is CASSDPAYGGGTDTQYF.

The gene calls are TRBV18 and TRBJ1-1, with 7 bases fitting TRBD1. CDR3 length equals 14 residues. Germline V lookup: CDR1 KGHSH, CDR2 LQKENI. Trimming removed 2 bases from V and 6 bases from J; junction bases left unmatched: 6. This CDR3 is CASSPNRGGSEAFF. In DNA, the CDR3 is TGTGCCAGCTCACCAAACAGGGGTGGGTCTGAAGCTTTCTTT.

The chain employs TRBV19 and TRBJ1-1; tentatively, D is TRBD1 (6 bases). CDR1 is LNHDA, CDR2 SQIVND, per germline (reference sequence). With 4 bases removed from V and 4 bases from J, the gap between germline ends came to 13 bases. The CDR3 is 14 residues long. CDR3 bases: TGTGCCAGTAGTACCCGGACAGCCGGCACTGAAGCTTTCTTT. This encodes CASSTRTAGTEAFF.

The J gene is TRBJ1-1, the V gene TRBV23-1, with no clear D. TRBV23-1 is marked as an open reading frame, function uncertain. Deletions cut 7 bases from V and 8 bases from J, with 5 bases between. This CDR3 has 9 amino acids. CDR3 region: CASNQEAFF. The CDR3 DNA reads as TGCGCCAGCAACCAGGAAGCTTTCTTT.

The J gene is TRBJ2-1, the V gene TRBV6-2 or TRBV6-3; maybe TRBD2 (5 bases). V was clipped by 5 bases and J by 5 bases, with 13 bases between them. This CDR3 region has 14 residues. Germline V CDR1 and CDR2: MNHEY, SVGEGT. The CDR3 reads CASSPPGDNNEQFF. DNA of the CDR3: TGTGCCAGCAGTCCGCCCGGGGATAACAATGAGCAGTTCTTC.

The chain carries TRBV19 and TRBJ2-5, with 11 bases fitting TRBD2. The germline CDR1 and CDR2 sequences are LNHDA and SQIVND (reference sequence). The CDR3 contains 13 residues. The ends lost 10 bases at V and 4 bases at J; junction bases unmatched: 5. The DNA of the CDR3 is TGTGCCACCGGGACTAGCGGACTAGAGACCCAGTACTTC. It encodes CATGTSGLETQYF.

J is TRBJ2-2 and V is TRBV7-6; 9 bases map to TRBD1. The CDR3 runs to 16 residues. V lost 7 bases and J lost 6; bases outside the gene matches: 12. Germline lookup yields CDR1 SGHVS and CDR2 FNYEAQ. The CDR3 reads CASNIPGQGMAGELFF. DNA for the CDR3: TGTGCCAGCAACATACCCGGACAGGGGATGGCCGGGGAGCTGTTTTTT.

V is TRBV5-1 and J is TRBJ1-1; D might be TRBD1 (6 bases). V was trimmed by 6 bases and J by 0 bases, leaving 12 bases between them. Germline V gives CDR1 SGHRS, CDR2 YFSETQ. The CDR3 consists of 14 residues. The CDR3 is CASKTGQLNTEAFF. In DNA form, the CDR3 reads TGCGCCAGCAAAACGGGACAATTGAACACTGAAGCTTTCTTT.

The V gene is TRBV19, the J gene TRBJ2-1; 9 nucleotides agree with TRBD2. Trimming removed 1 base from V and 1 base from J; junction bases left unmatched: 2. Germline V gene lookup returns CDR1 LNHDA and CDR2 SQIVND (reference sequence). This CDR3 has 16 residues. CDR3 region: CASSIGTSGSYNEQFF. The CDR3 bases are TGTGCCAGTAGTATAGGCACTAGCGGGTCCTACAATGAGCAGTTCTTC.

The chain joins TRBV30 to TRBJ2-7, with 7 nucleotides matching TRBD1. CDR3 length equals 13 residues. CDR1 is GTSNPN and CDR2 is SVGIG in the germline V gene (reference sequence). The V segment lost 3 bases and the J segment 7 bases; nucleotides outside the gene matches: 9. CDR3 region: CAWRWDSSREQYF. CDR3 coding DNA: TGTGCCTGGAGGTGGGACAGCTCAAGGGAGCAGTACTTC.

Points on this clone: One junction end does not reproduce the germline sequence, and a read error may be involved. V is TRBV6-5 and J is TRBJ1-1, with 9 bases aligning to TRBD1. Germline V gene lookup returns CDR1 MNHEY and CDR2 SVGAGI. CDR3 size: 15 residues. CDR3 sequence (DNA): TGTGCCAGCAGTTTAGACAGGGGGGTGAAGACTGAAGCTTTCTTT. Amino acid sequence: CASSLDRGVKTEAFF.

This clone was recorded once. The chain joins TRBV25-1 to TRBJ2-4; TRBD1 is a possible D gene (6 bases). This CDR3 is built from 15 residues. V was cut by 5 bases and J by 6 bases, with 17 bases left in between. The V gene's germline CDR1 is MGHDK and CDR2 SYGVNS. The CDR3 loop reads CASSKLGGTGNIQYF. For the CDR3, the DNA is TGTGCCAGCAGTAAGCTAGGGGGTACGGGAAACATTCAGTACTTC.

This chain connects TRBV6-1 to TRBJ2-2, with a tentative D call TRBD2 (5 bases). CDR1 and CDR2 from the germline V gene are MNHNS and SASEGT. The germline V and J ends were trimmed by 4 bases and 5 bases, with 17 bases remaining between them. There are 16 residues in the CDR3. Here the CDR3 DNA reads TGTGCCAGCAGTGTTAGGCCCCAGACGGGGACCGGGGAGCTGTTTTTT. The encoded protein is CASSVRPQTGTGELFF.

The chain couples TRBV10-3 to TRBJ2-1; 8 nucleotides align to TRBD2. The V gene's germline CDR1 is ENHRY and CDR2 SYGVKD. This CDR3 has 19 amino acids. J lost 4 bases, V lost 5 bases, and 19 bases had no gene match. The CDR3 protein is CAISLGASGSPNRYNEQFF. In nucleotides, the CDR3 is TGTGCCATCAGTCTCGGGGCTAGCGGGTCCCCTAACCGGTACAATGAGCAGTTCTTC.